The clone carrying this T cell receptor beta chain has a handful of counts. The antigen is undetermined. In germline, CDR1 is MGHRA, CDR2 YSYEKL. This CDR3 spans 18 amino acids. The ends lost 1 base at V and 4 bases at J; junction bases unmatched: 13. This record belongs to a study of T cells after yellow fever vaccination. TCRdb redid the calling of the 5' RACE reads with MiXCR, one entry per CDR3 protein. The table has fewer than 350,000 distinct CDR3 sequences, more than 3% seen once; the top ten hold around 20%. Study-wide results and limits: Most primary-vaccination clones recurred post-booster (just under 98% CD4, 88% CD8).

The J gene is TRBJ1-5, the V gene TRBV4-1; TRBD1 matches at 7 bases. The TCR originated in a man younger than 30 who received the YFV17D yellow fever vaccine. The sequenced sample was PBMCs, obtained on the day of the yellow fever booster vaccination. CDR3 in amino acids: CASSQVRAGDSLNQPQHF. Here the CDR3 DNA reads TGCGCCAGCAGCCAAGTCCGGGCTGGGGACAGCCTTAATCAGCCCCAGCATTTT.